These 4 T cell receptor beta chains share one sample of origin, sequenced in a study of T cells in Graves' hyperthyroidism and ophthalmopathy. The TCR beta CDR3 regions underwent amplification using RNA transcripts as the source. The TCR CDR3 was amplified in a first-round RT-PCR using the HTBI primer set. TCRdb passed the multiplex PCR reads through MiXCR, listing each CDR3 protein once. The table lists 500,000 or so distinct CDR3 sequences, approximately 17% of them singletons. Sequencing was performed on blood. The receptors were sampled from a woman aged 18-35 years with Graves' ophthalmopathy.

This clonotype was observed a few times. The V call is TRBV29-1, the J call TRBJ2-1, with a tentative D call TRBD2 (6 bases). With 2 bases removed from V and 4 bases from J, the gap between germline ends came to 12 bases. CDR3 size: 14 residues. Per the germline V gene, CDR1 is SQVTM and CDR2 is ANQGSEA. The chain's CDR3 is CSVEFRGEYNEQFF. The CDR3 coding sequence is TGCAGCGTTGAATTTCGCGGGGAGTACAATGAGCAGTTCTTC.

This clonotype was counted a few times. The chain is built from TRBV9 and TRBJ1-5, with a weak D call TRBD1 (5 bases). The V gene's germline CDR1 is SGDLS and CDR2 YYNGEE. The length of the CDR3 is 14 residues. V dropped 2 bases and J dropped 3 bases, with 9 bases sitting between them. This CDR3 reads CASSVGQDNQPQHF. In DNA, the CDR3 is TGTGCCAGCAGCGTGGGGCAGGACAATCAGCCCCAGCATTTT. The full variable domain, with the rest looked up from reference TRBV9 and TRBJ1-5, is DSGVTQTPKHLITATGQRVTLRCSPRSGDLSVYWYQQSLDQGLQFLIQYYNGEERAKGNILERFSAQQFPDLHSELNLSSLELGDSALYFCASSVGQDNQPQHFGDGTRLSIL.

This rearrangement joins TRBV20-1 to TRBJ2-3; D may be TRBD1 (5 bases). The CDR3 runs to 15 residues. Per germline, CDR1 DFQATT and CDR2 SNEGSKA (reference sequence). Trimming shortened V by 0 bases and J by 0 bases, and 10 bases separated the two germline ends. CDR3 amino acids: CSARDGTGSTDTQYF. The CDR3 nucleotides are TGCAGTGCTAGAGATGGCACAGGCAGCACAGATACGCAGTATTTT.

The rearrangement joins TRBV7-9 to TRBJ2-3; 10 nucleotides agree with TRBD2. V lost 5 bases and J lost 0; bases outside the gene matches: 11. CDR3 length: 18 amino acids. Looked up from germline, CDR1 is SEHNR and CDR2 is FQNEAQ (reference sequence). The CDR3 protein is CASSPTPRTSGSTDTQYF. In nucleotides, the CDR3 is TGTGCCAGCAGCCCGACTCCCAGGACTAGCGGAAGCACAGATACGCAGTATTTT. Full variable domain (outside the CDR3, taken from reference TRBV7-9 and TRBJ2-3): DTGVSQNPRHKITKRGQNVTFRCDPISEHNRLYWYRQTLGQGPEFLTYFQNEAQLEKSRLLSDRFSAERPKGSFSTLEIQRTEQGDSAMYLCASSPTPRTSGSTDTQYFGPGTRLTVL.